This T cell receptor (beta chain) was found in a study of T cells in Graves' hyperthyroidism and ophthalmopathy. Amplification targeted TCR beta CDR3 regions from RNA transcripts. With the HTBI primer set, the TCR CDR3 went through a first round of RT-PCR. A single record per CDR3 protein comes from TCRdb applying MiXCR to the multiplex PCR reads. The data contain more than 650,000 distinct CDR3 sequences, around 15% of them singletons. With V trimmed by 5 bases and J by 0 bases, 9 bases remained unmatched. This CDR3 region has 18 residues. Germline lookup yields CDR1 LGHDT and CDR2 YNNKEL (reference sequence). This clonotype was seen at least ten times. Patients between 18 and 65 years old had hyperthyroidism, newly diagnosed and lasting under 2 months.

The chain uses TRBV3-1 and TRBJ1-5; TRBD1 agrees at 11 bases. This clonotype was sampled from a woman aged 18-29 years with Graves' hyperthyroidism. Sequenced sample: blood. CDR3 in DNA: TGTGCCAGCAGCTCATCCGGGACAGGGGGTGGTAGCAATCAGCCCCAGCATTTT. Translated: CASSSSGTGGGSNQPQHF.